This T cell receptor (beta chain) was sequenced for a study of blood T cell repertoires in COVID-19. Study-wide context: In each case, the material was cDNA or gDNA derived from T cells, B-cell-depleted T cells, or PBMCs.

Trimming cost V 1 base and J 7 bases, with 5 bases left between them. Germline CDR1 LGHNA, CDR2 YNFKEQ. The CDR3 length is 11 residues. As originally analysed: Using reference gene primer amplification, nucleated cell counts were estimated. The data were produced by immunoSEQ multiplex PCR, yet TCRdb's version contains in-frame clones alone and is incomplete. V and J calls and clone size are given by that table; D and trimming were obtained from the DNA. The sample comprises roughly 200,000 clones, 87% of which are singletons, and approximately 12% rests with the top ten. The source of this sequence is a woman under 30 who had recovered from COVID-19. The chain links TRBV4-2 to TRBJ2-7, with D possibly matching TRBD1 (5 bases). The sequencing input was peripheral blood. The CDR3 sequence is CASSQGQEQYF. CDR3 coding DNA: TGTGCCAGCAGCCAAGGACAGGAGCAGTACTTC.